These 10 T cell receptor beta chains share one sample of origin, sequenced in a study of shared clonotypes between healthy human individuals (TCRdb year 2020). Library generation was performed with the immunoSEQ multiplex PCR assay. This is the immuneACCESS table as TCRdb keeps it, with only in-frame sequences that have V and J called. A part of the clones is gone; compared with another copy, unresolved V genes explain less than half, and the rest is unexplained. The sample data list just over 2,000,000 clones, and roughly 94% of these were observed just once. In total, the top ten clones hold about 0.13% of the sample. Sequenced input: naive CD4+ T cells sorted from blood. The sample's cell subset or site label, decoded: CD45RA+ positively selected. Receptors were obtained from a man aged 18 to 29 in good health.

The chain couples TRBV9 to TRBJ2-7; D gene unclear. The V end lost 0 bases, the J end lost 6 bases, and 13 bases lay between the germline ends. This CDR3 is 14 amino acids long. From germline, CDR1 is SGDLS and CDR2 YYNGEE. CDR3: CASSVDPLMREQYF. For the CDR3, the DNA is TGTGCCAGCAGCGTAGATCCACTCATGCGCGAGCAGTACTTC.

The V call is TRBV6-1, the J call TRBJ1-2, with a weak D call TRBD1 (5 bases). Trimming took 10 bases from V and 0 from J, leaving 15 bases between them. Per the germline V gene, CDR1 is MNHNS and CDR2 is SASEGT. The CDR3 contains 14 residues. The CDR3 nucleotides are TGTGCCATCCAACAGGACTCAGCTAACTATGGCTACACCTTC. It codes for CAIQQDSANYGYTF.

The genes are TRBV5-1 and TRBJ1-4, with unresolved D. Germline lookup yields CDR1 SGHRS and CDR2 YFSETQ. The V end was cut by 5 bases, the J end by 5 bases, with 4 bases between. The CDR3 has 11 amino acids. The CDR3 loop is CASSPNEKLFF. Here the CDR3 DNA reads TGCGCCAGCAGTCCCAATGAAAAACTGTTTTTT.

The chain joins TRBV18 to TRBJ2-7; 10 bases are a match to TRBD2. Germline V gives CDR1 KGHSH, CDR2 LQKENI. The V segment lost 5 bases and the J segment 7 bases; nucleotides outside the gene matches: 11. CDR3 length: 15 residues. The CDR3 loop is CASSGTSGTGGEQYF. The CDR3 DNA follows: TGTGCCAGCTCAGGCACTAGCGGGACAGGCGGTGAGCAGTACTTC.

The chain joins TRBV6-1 to TRBJ2-1, with TRBD2 matching over 9 bases. Trimming took 0 bases from V and 7 from J; bases not matched to a gene: 4. Germline values: CDR1 MNHNS, CDR2 SASEGT. This CDR3 spans 15 amino acids. The CDR3 DNA reads as TGTGCCAGCAGTGAAGCCAAGCGGGGGGCTAATGAGCAGTTCTTC. Translation: CASSEAKRGANEQFF.

This clone was seen more than once but under ten times. The limits of the CDR3 on the DNA are not certain, so only TCRdb's listed CDR3 is given. The rearrangement links TRBV5-6 to TRBJ1-6. The CDR3 region is 15 residues in length, termini included. From germline, CDR1 is SGHDT and CDR2 YYEEEE. The CDR3 loop is CASSQESWGIGAPHF.

The V call is TRBV6-6, the J call TRBJ1-3, with D maybe TRBD1 (6 bases). The CDR3 is 16 residues long. V was shortened by 9 bases and J by 0 bases, with 18 bases between the two germline ends. The V gene's germline CDR1 is MNHNY and CDR2 SVGAGI (reference sequence). Here the CDR3 reads CASQTGSRHSGNTIYF. In DNA form, the CDR3 reads TGTGCCAGTCAGACAGGTTCCCGCCACTCTGGAAACACCATATATTTT.

The chain is built from TRBV7-2 and TRBJ2-3; unclear D gene. Per germline, CDR1 SGHTA and CDR2 FQGNSA. The germline V and J ends were trimmed by 2 bases and 4 bases, with 7 bases remaining between them. CDR3 length equals 13 residues. CDR3 DNA: TGTGCCAGCAGCTTAAATCTGGCAGATACGCAGTATTTT. It encodes CASSLNLADTQYF.

The rearrangement uses TRBV19 and TRBJ2-1; TRBD1 agrees at 7 bases. The CDR3 has 16 amino acids. Germline V gene sequence: CDR1 LNHDA, CDR2 SQIVND (reference sequence). Trimming cost V 1 base and J 2 bases; bases outside gene matches: 5. The CDR3: CASSIVGTATYNEQFF. CDR3 nucleotide sequence: TGTGCCAGTAGTATAGTGGGGACAGCAACCTACAATGAGCAGTTCTTC.

In regard to this clone: Other DNA sequences in the same sample also yield this CDR3. The gene calls are TRBV9 and TRBJ1-4, with 7 bases matching TRBD1. Germline trimming cut 2 bases from V and 0 bases from J; bases unmatched to any gene: 1. CDR3 length equals 15 residues. The germline V gene has CDR1 SGDLS and CDR2 YYNGEE. The CDR3 loop reads CASSVGTATNEKLFF. CDR3 nucleotide sequence: TGTGCCAGCAGCGTGGGGACAGCAACTAATGAAAAACTGTTTTTT.